The entry below describes one T cell receptor (beta chain). This clonotype has at least ten counts. Which antigen it targets is not known. No much larger clone is present one base from it, and per-base qualities are unavailable. The data were taken from a study of CD8 T cells in ankylosing spondylitis (dated by TCRdb to 2016 to 2017). A note on the overall study: The study set out to find disease-linked TCR variants by profiling T cell receptor beta repertoires in ankylosing spondylitis patients and healthy donors. The full study cohort was made up of approximately 27 ankylosing spondylitis patients and roughly 98 healthy donors. Peripheral blood samples were taken, and synovial fluid was additionally collected from ankylosing spondylitis patients.

Study-wide conclusions, independent of this receptor: Blood from ankylosing spondylitis patients appeared to be characterized by a TCR beta motif composed of eight highly homologous amino acid variants. The disease-linked clones were reported as significantly enriched in matched synovial fluid samples from ankylosing spondylitis patients. The disease-linked clones showed a CD8+ phenotype and occurred at relatively low frequencies in peripheral blood. Some motif variants had previously been reported in the synovial fluid and blood of reactive arthritis patients, which suggests shared mechanisms of disease initiation.

V has 4 bases trimmed and J has 2 bases trimmed; junction bases matching no gene number 9. Its CDR3 holds 16 amino acids, cysteine through phenylalanine. The only DNA kept is the CDR3, 48 bases in frame from the first base. The germline V gene yields SGHRS for CDR1 and YFSETQ for CDR2. The sequencer was an Illumina HiSeq 2500. TCR beta libraries were prepared by quantitative 5'-RACE with molecular barcodes. Per the source publication's procedure: A new computational method, built on a probabilistic model of VDJ rearrangement, was used to identify disease-linked TCR variants. TCRdb trimmed public reads at Q25 via fastp, called clones via MiXCR and kept in-frame beta chains. Under each unique CDR3 protein, matching rows form one entry showing the most common genes and DNA. In this record, the V and J calls reflect TCRdb's handling and not the investigators' own analysis. The sample table contains 150,000 to 200,000 distinct CDR3 sequences; only one count was recorded for about 20% of them. In total, the top ten clones hold around 4% of the sample.

The chain is encoded by TRBV5-1 joined to TRBJ2-1; TRBD1 fits 7 bases in the junction. The sequence was obtained from a male donor aged 5-30 years with ankylosing spondylitis or in good health (not recorded which). Donor details come from another sample of the same person, matched by shared clones. Sequencing was performed on blood, either unsorted or a sorted T cell fraction (not recorded which). The CDR3 in this case is CASSPTTGATYNEQFF. The nucleotide sequence reads as follows: TGCGCCAGCAGCCCCACCACAGGGGCCACCTACAATGAGCAGTTCTTC. Reference TRBV5-1 and TRBJ2-1 genes cover what lies past the CDR3, so the full variable domain is KAGVTQTPRYLIKTRGQQVTLSCSPISGHRSVSWYQQTPGQGLQFLFEYFSETQRNKGNFPGRFSGRQFSNSRSEMNVSTLELGDSALYLCASSPTTGATYNEQFFGPGTRLTVL.